The 18 T cell receptor beta chains reported below all come from one sample, sequenced in a study of blood T cells in healthy people across ages. PCR was performed a second time for about 6 to 12 cycles using a sample-barcoded 5' primer and a J-beta primer mix. TCRdb re-derived calls from the 5' RACE reads in MiXCR, one entry per CDR3 protein. The data contain some 1.5 million distinct CDR3 sequences, around 40% of them singletons. The sample was blood. The receptors were sampled from a woman aged 18-29 years in good health.

The chain couples TRBV30 to TRBJ1-1; unclear D gene. Trimming stripped 0 bases from V and 1 base from J, with 12 bases between. The CDR3 contains 15 residues. Germline assignment: CDR1 GTSNPN and CDR2 SVGIG (reference sequence). The DNA for the CDR3 is TGTGCCTGGAGTGTACTCTCCTGGGGGAACACTGAAGCTTTCTTT. It yields the protein CAWSVLSWGNTEAFF.

This rearrangement joins TRBV20-1 to TRBJ2-4, with 12 bases matching TRBD2. The end of the DNA is better explained by TRBJ2-7, so the J call may be wrong. The CDR3 is made up of 13 amino acids. Germline lookup yields CDR1 DFQATT and CDR2 SNEGSKA (reference sequence). As DNA, the CDR3 is TGCAGTGCTGCAACACTAGCGGGAGGCGAGCAGTACTTC. Its translation: CSAATLAGGEQYF.

This chain links TRBV6-2 or TRBV6-3 with TRBJ1-1; 8 bases agree with TRBD1. The CDR3 sequence is 16 residues long. The germline CDR1 and CDR2 sequences are MNHEY and SVGEGT. V gave up 0 bases and J gave up 3 bases; unmatched junction bases: 6. The CDR3, as DNA: TGTGCCAGCAGTTACTCGATCGACAGGGGTCACACTGAAGCTTTCTTT. Its translation is CASSYSIDRGHTEAFF.

The chain employs TRBV4-3 and TRBJ2-3, with 9 bases matching TRBD1. V lost 0 bases and J lost 1; bases outside the gene matches: 5. Looked up from germline, CDR1 is LGHNA and CDR2 is YSLEER. The CDR3 is 17 residues long. CDR3 sequence reads: CASSQDGQGRGTDTQYF. In nucleotides, the CDR3 is TGCGCCAGCAGCCAAGATGGACAGGGGAGGGGCACAGATACGCAGTATTTT.

J is TRBJ2-2 and V is TRBV7-8; D unclear. Germline V gene lookup returns CDR1 SGHVS and CDR2 FQNEAQ. The V gene lost 8 bases and the J gene lost 1 base, with 8 bases spanning the gap. The CDR3 contains 13 residues. The DNA for the CDR3 is TGTGCCAGCGGACCCATGAACACCGGGGAGCTGTTTTTT. Translation gives CASGPMNTGELFF.

The V call is TRBV4-1, the J call TRBJ1-4, with D uncertain. This CDR3 spans 15 amino acids. Deletions cut 0 bases from V and 8 bases from J, with 13 bases between. Germline values: CDR1 MGHRA, CDR2 YSYEKL. CDR3 residues: CASSQDAADREKLFF. For the CDR3, the DNA is TGCGCCAGCAGCCAAGATGCGGCAGATCGGGAAAAACTGTTTTTT.

This clonotype has only a few counts. The gene calls are TRBV6-2 or TRBV6-3 and TRBJ2-2; maybe TRBD2 (5 bases). The CDR3 consists of 14 residues. The germline V gene encodes CDR1 MNHEY and CDR2 SVGEGT. The V gene lost 7 bases and the J gene lost 7 bases, with 16 bases spanning the gap. For the CDR3, the DNA is TGTGCCAGCACTTCTCTATCCGGGAACGGGGAGCTGTTTTTT. Translated, it gives CASTSLSGNGELFF.

This clonotype has more than one count but fewer than ten. The chain couples TRBV7-9 to TRBJ1-2; D ambiguous. Germline V gene data show CDR1 as SEHNR and CDR2 as FQNEAQ (reference sequence). Trimming cost V 0 bases and J 2 bases, with 10 bases left between them. CDR3 length equals 15 residues. The CDR3 sequence: CASSLADGGNYGYTF. The CDR3 bases are TGTGCCAGCAGCTTAGCGGATGGAGGGAACTATGGCTACACCTTC.

The rearrangement uses TRBV7-9 and TRBJ2-7; the D call may be TRBD1 or TRBD2 (5 bases each). Trimming pared 7 bases from V and 8 bases from J, leaving 18 bases between. The germline V gene has CDR1 SEHNR and CDR2 FQNEAQ (reference sequence). The length of the CDR3 is 13 residues. CDR3: CASTVGDEPQQYF. CDR3 in DNA: TGTGCCAGCACCGTAGGGGACGAACCGCAGCAGTACTTC.

This chain joins TRBV2 and TRBJ2-1; 9 nucleotides line up with TRBD2. The CDR3 totals 14 residues. Trimming took 8 bases from V and 1 from J; bases not matched to a gene: 3. Germline V gives CDR1 SNHLY, CDR2 FYNNEI. The CDR3 is CASAAGGSYNEQFF. The CDR3 DNA reads TGTGCCAGCGCAGCGGGGGGATCCTACAATGAGCAGTTCTTC.

This chain joins TRBV29-1 and TRBJ1-1; D remains unclear. CDR1 is SQVTM, CDR2 ANQGSEA, per germline. Trimming took 7 bases from V and 9 from J, leaving 21 bases between them. This CDR3 contains 13 residues. The CDR3 sequence: CSASRTADDKAFF. The CDR3, as DNA: TGCAGCGCTTCTCGTACGGCTGACGATAAAGCTTTCTTT.

This chain links TRBV12-3 or TRBV12-4 with TRBJ1-5; D is ambiguous. V was pared by 7 bases and J by 7 bases, with 14 bases between. CDR3 length equals 13 residues. CDR3 sequence (DNA): TGTGCCAGCACCCTCGAGAGAGGACAGCCCCAGCATTTT. Translating it yields CASTLERGQPQHF.

This clonotype was seen a handful of times. CDR3: CASSQSGTSGRVYNEQFF. The CDR3 DNA reads as TGCGCCAGCAGCCAAAGTGGGACTAGCGGGCGAGTTTACAATGAGCAGTTCTTC. This sequence joins TRBV4-3 and TRBJ2-1, with TRBD2 identical over 12 bases. CDR3 length: 18 amino acids. The germline V gene encodes CDR1 LGHNA and CDR2 YSLEER. V was pared by 2 bases and J by 4 bases, with 9 bases of the junction left unmatched.

This sequence joins TRBV20-1 and TRBJ2-1; TRBD2 agrees at 10 bases. The DNA end is a closer match to TRBJ2-7, so the J assignment may be wrong. Germline CDR1 and CDR2: DFQATT and SNEGSKA (reference sequence). This CDR3 spans 16 amino acids. CDR3 amino acids: CSAIARLAGNYNEQYF. Written as DNA, the CDR3 is TGCAGTGCTATAGCTAGACTAGCGGGTAACTACAATGAGCAGTACTTC.

The J gene is TRBJ1-1, the V gene TRBV7-2; D gene uncertain. In germline, CDR1 is SGHTA, CDR2 FQGNSA. This CDR3 region has 14 residues. V lost 3 bases and J lost 1, with 9 bases in between. This chain's CDR3 is CASSFEGGNTEAFF. The CDR3 region has the DNA TGTGCCAGCAGCTTCGAGGGAGGGAACACTGAAGCTTTCTTT.

The J gene is TRBJ1-2, the V gene TRBV6-2 or TRBV6-3; no definite D call. Germline lookup yields CDR1 MNHEY and CDR2 SVGEGT. The V and J ends lost 5 bases and 0 bases respectively, with 10 bases between them. This CDR3 contains 14 residues. As DNA, the CDR3 is TGTGCCAGCAGTCGAGCCCGAGCTAACTATGGCTACACCTTC. Its translation is CASSRARANYGYTF.

The chain joins TRBV9 to TRBJ2-1, with D perhaps TRBD2 (6 bases). CDR3 length: 15 amino acids. The germline CDR1 and CDR2 sequences are SGDLS and YYNGEE. Trimming took off 4 bases at V and 9 bases at J, with 20 bases between the two ends. CDR3 sequence: CASSSVMMAGREQFF. Here the CDR3 DNA reads TGTGCCAGCAGCAGCGTTATGATGGCGGGGCGTGAGCAGTTCTTC.

The chain combines TRBV11-2 with TRBJ1-2, with D perhaps matching TRBD1 (6 bases). V shed 4 bases and J shed 4 bases, with 16 bases lying between them. The CDR3 length is 15 residues. Germline values: CDR1 SGHAT, CDR2 FQNNGV. The DNA of the CDR3 is TGTGCCAGCAGCTACGTTGGGGGCGCGGGCTATGGCTACACCTTC. Translated, it gives CASSYVGGAGYGYTF.